The next 10 T cell receptor beta chains were all read from a single sample in a study of post-analysis software for immune sequencing data. Notes on the study in general: Patients showed TRBV5-6, TRBV5-1 and TRBV20-1 among roughly 5 TRBV segments more frequent than in controls.

No antigen has been identified for these receptors. Included in the TCR beta cDNA libraries were unique molecular identifiers. TCRdb reprocessed the PCR reads via MiXCR and lists one record per CDR3 protein. Of 820,000 or so distinct CDR3 sequences listed, about 53% are singletons. Sequenced: blood. The receptors derive from a girl aged 10-17 years with multiple sclerosis.

This chain links TRBV5-6 with TRBJ1-2; the match to TRBD1 covers 8 bases. From germline, CDR1 is SGHDT and CDR2 YYEEEE. CDR3 size: 15 residues. Unmatched junction bases numbered 5, after V lost 0 bases and J lost 4 bases. For the CDR3, the DNA is TGTGCCAGCAGCTTGGTGGACAGGGCGAGCTATGGCTACACCTTC. This translates into CASSLVDRASYGYTF.

The CDR3 DNA reads as TGCGCCAGCAGCCAAGGGACTATCGGCATTCAGTACTTC. This codes for CASSQGTIGIQYF. This sequence joins TRBV4-1 and TRBJ2-4, with a weak D call TRBD2 (6 bases). This CDR3 is 13 amino acids long. In germline, CDR1 is MGHRA, CDR2 YSYEKL. V lost 1 base, J lost 9 bases, and 10 bases lay in between.

The rearrangement uses TRBV20-1 and TRBJ2-7, with D maybe TRBD2 (6 bases). The V and J ends lost 6 bases and 2 bases respectively, with 14 bases between them. This CDR3 spans 13 amino acids. CDR1 is DFQATT and CDR2 is SNEGSKA in the germline V gene (reference sequence). This CDR3 is CSARDGMTYEQYF. CDR3 DNA: TGCAGTGCGCGGGACGGGATGACCTACGAGCAGTACTTC.

V usage is TRBV7-9 and J usage is TRBJ2-7; D is possibly TRBD1 (6 bases). The CDR3 has 15 amino acids. From germline, CDR1 is SEHNR and CDR2 FQNEAQ (reference sequence). The V end was cut by 1 base, the J end by 1 base, with 11 bases between. The CDR3 reads CASSLDRVGSYEQYF. In nucleotides, the CDR3 is TGTGCCAGCAGCTTAGACAGGGTGGGGTCCTACGAGCAGTACTTC.

The V call is TRBV5-1, the J call TRBJ2-3, with D perhaps TRBD2 (5 bases). The CDR3 runs to 12 residues. Germline V gene data show CDR1 as SGHRS and CDR2 as YFSETQ. V was pared by 8 bases and J by 4 bases, with 11 bases between. CDR3 residues: CASYDGADTQYF. For the CDR3, the DNA is TGCGCCAGTTACGACGGGGCAGATACGCAGTATTTT.

The V gene is TRBV2, the J gene TRBJ2-1; D could derive from TRBD1 or TRBD2 (5 bases each). Germline assignment: CDR1 SNHLY and CDR2 FYNNEI. This CDR3 contains 13 residues. Trimming took 10 bases from V and 9 from J, leaving 19 bases between them. CDR3 DNA: TGTGCCATCAAAGGGGAGCTACGGGGTGAGCAGTTCTTC. This encodes CAIKGELRGEQFF.

This clonotype was seen more than once but under ten times. The V call is TRBV7-6, the J call TRBJ2-7; 7 positions match TRBD1. The V gene end was trimmed by 5 bases and the J gene end by 5 bases; junction bases not matched to a gene: 9. CDR3 length equals 14 residues. The germline V gene has CDR1 SGHVS and CDR2 FNYEAQ. The CDR3, as DNA: TGTGCCAGCAGCGAAAACAGGGGCGGAAACGAGCAGTACTTC. It is translated as CASSENRGGNEQYF.

This clonotype appeared many times. V gene TRBV3-1 combines with J gene TRBJ1-2; possible D gene TRBD1, 6 bases. Germline lookup yields CDR1 LGHDT and CDR2 YNNKEL (reference sequence). Deletions cut 0 bases from V and 10 bases from J, with 15 bases between. The CDR3 is 14 amino acids. Here the CDR3 DNA reads TGTGCCAGCAGCCAAGATCTAAACAGGGAAGACTACACCTTC. Translated, it gives CASSQDLNREDYTF.

The CDR3: CASSQDRGIGKLFF. The DNA for the CDR3 is TGTGCCAGCAGCCAAGATAGGGGGATCGGTAAACTGTTTTTT. This sequence joins TRBV14 and TRBJ1-4; maybe TRBD1 (6 bases). Germline V lookup: CDR1 SGHDN, CDR2 FVKESK. V was trimmed by 0 bases and J by 11 bases, leaving 13 bases between them. CDR3 length equals 14 residues.

This clonotype appeared a few times. V and J are TRBV12-3 or TRBV12-4 and TRBJ2-4; 10 bases fit TRBD2. The J call is in doubt because the DNA end fits TRBJ2-5 better. The CDR3 is made up of 16 amino acids. DNA of the CDR3: TGTGCCAGCAGTTTCGCTAGCGGGAGAGGGCAAGAGACCCAGTACTTC. This sequence encodes CASSFASGRGQETQYF.